Below, one T cell receptor beta chain is given with its context. Its specific antigen is unknown. No base quality values were provided; no much bigger clone lies one nucleotide off. Its CDR3 holds 13 amino acids, cysteine through phenylalanine. Kept here is only the CDR3 DNA, which spans 39 bases and is read in frame from base 1. V gives up 5 bases and J gives up 5 bases, and the segment between their germline ends measures 12 bases. The germline V gene (reference sequence) gives CDR1 as SEHNR and CDR2 as FQNEAQ. The method was 5' RACE. Sequenced on an Illumina HiSeq 2500. A second PCR of roughly 7 to 12 cycles was run with a J-beta primer mix and a sample-barcoded 5' primer. A unique molecular identifier was introduced onto each TCR beta cDNA molecule by a template-switch 5' adaptor carrying 12 random nucleotides. Each sample yielded at least 3 million CDR3-containing paired-end reads. The Mint cDNA synthesis kit, primed by a TRBC-specific oligonucleotide, was used to synthesize first-strand cDNA from all RNA. Following uracil-DNA glycosylase treatment, a first 18-cycle PCR with universal primers M1SS and BC2_uni_R was performed on all cDNA. The study's own analysis went as follows. For normalization, 1 million high-quality reads, each with a distinct molecular identifier, were randomly selected from each sample. Instead of being binned into consensus sequences, reads with shared molecular identifiers were discarded. CDR3 identification, clonotype clustering and error correction used MiTCR with a Q25 quality threshold and the strictest error-elimination algorithm. A nonparametric unseen species model using Euler transformation provided a lower-bound estimate of total TCR beta diversity. Using fastp trimming at Q25 and MiXCR clonotype assembly, TCRdb reanalyzed the public sequencing data and kept in-frame beta chains. Records with the same CDR3 protein are collapsed into one entry carrying the most frequent genes and DNA. These V and J calls are TCRdb output, not the study's own analysis. This sample is represented by 500,000 to 550,000 distinct CDR3 sequences; approximately 25% of them were singletons. The top ten constitute just over 8.5% of the sample.

These data originate in a study of blood T cells in healthy people across ages (dated by TCRdb to 2014 to 2015). At the level of the whole study: In model experiments, roughly one uniquely barcoded TCR beta cDNA molecule per two T cells was captured by template switching. Donors were grouped into four age groups: young (average roughly 16 years), middle-aged (39), aged (around 60) and long-lived (just over 80). Using the same blood draw, the study looked at two additional independent replicas of 1 million unique cDNA reads for two donors, one aged 18 to 30 and the other aged 80 or older. To track age-related changes in TCR beta repertoire diversity, the study relied on deep sequencing normalized with unique cDNA molecular identifiers. General findings and caveats noted by the study authors: Estimates of total diversity based on one million sequenced T cells were regarded as lower bounds and as underestimates. Bulk unsorted PBMC profiling prevented conclusive comparison of naive and antigen-experienced compartments. Compared with the aged group, more naive CD4+ T cells, fewer expanded clones and increased TCR diversity were shown by the long-lived group, suggesting age selection. As age increased, observed TCR beta diversity per million T cells dropped in a roughly linear way, and a significant reduction was already evident by age 40. A strong correlation was found between observed TCR beta diversity and the percentage of naive T cells measured by flow cytometry. The CMV infection status of donors was not known, potentially confounding age-related changes in expanded clonotypes.

Systemically healthy Caucasian individuals from Russia, over 30 in total and aged about 6 to 90 years, were included as donors. Each donor gave roughly 9 milliliters of peripheral blood, drawn into EDTA-treated Vacutainer tubes. Ficoll-Paque density-gradient centrifugation was used to isolate PBMCs, with at least 7 million per sample. Trizol reagent was used to extract total RNA from the PBMCs, yielding at least 5.5 micrograms per sample. Naive CD45RAhigh/CD27high T cell percentages were measured by flow cytometry on a PBMC aliquot from every donor. These sequences were also reported in another study, on T cells of mothers and their children. The second study's authors report: The donors were nine systemically healthy Caucasian individuals, made up of three mothers and their six children. cDNA synthesis used all of the extracted RNA, with approximately 1.4 ug of RNA in each 15 ul reaction. In the second PCR, the M1S primer introduced both the sample barcodes and 2-4 random nucleotides. Each mother yielded over 9 million TCR beta CDR3 reads and each child 3 million or so reads. Thymic selection shapes the output of TCR recombination in a similar way in related and unrelated pairs, and inherited differences have a minor effect. Related mother-child pairs always showed normalized repertoire overlap that was slightly higher than in unrelated mother-child pairs, though the difference was never significant. Persistent microchimeric T cell clones were not detected, at a sensitivity of roughly 100 clones per million clonotypes. Deep NGS was used in the study to compare the TCR beta repertoires of mothers and children and to look for features that separate related mother-child pairs from unrelated individuals. On average, the children were approximately 11 +/- 4 years old, while the mothers were around 42 +/- 4 years old. After adapters were ligated using NEBNext reagents, the libraries underwent 100+100 nt paired-end sequencing on an Illumina HiSeq 2000. To prevent cross-contamination, the mother and child libraries were prepared a month apart and were sequenced in separate runs. For each donor, between about 500,000 and 2,200,000 distinct TCR beta clonotypes were identified. Naive TCR beta clonotypes were estimated from low-frequency clonotypes matched to each donor's FACS-determined naive share, without sorting.

The sequence is built from TRBV7-9 and TRBJ2-5, and TRBD1 may be the D gene, going by 6 matching bases. This TCR came from a boy between 10 and 17 years old in good health. Sequencing was done on a sample of blood. The sequence in DNA is TGTGCCAGCAGCCAAGGGGGTATGGAGACCCAGTACTTC. This codes for CASSQGGMETQYF. The CDR3, completed at both ends by the reference TRBV7-9 and TRBJ2-5 genes, gives the full variable domain DTGVSQNPRHKITKRGQNVTFRCDPISEHNRLYWYRQTLGQGPEFLTYFQNEAQLEKSRLLSDRFSAERPKGSFSTLEIQRTEQGDSAMYLCASSQGGMETQYFGPGTRLLVL.